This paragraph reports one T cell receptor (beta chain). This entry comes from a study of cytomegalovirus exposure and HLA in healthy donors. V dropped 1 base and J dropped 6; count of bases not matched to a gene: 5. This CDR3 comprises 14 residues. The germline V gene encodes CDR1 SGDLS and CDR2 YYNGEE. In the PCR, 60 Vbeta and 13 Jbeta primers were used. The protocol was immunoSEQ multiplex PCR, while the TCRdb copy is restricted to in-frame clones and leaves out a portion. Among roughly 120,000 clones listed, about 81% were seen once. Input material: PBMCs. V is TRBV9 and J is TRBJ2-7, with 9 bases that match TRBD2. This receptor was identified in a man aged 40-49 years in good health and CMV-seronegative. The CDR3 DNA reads TGTGCCAGCAGCGTATCGGGGACTAGCAGCGAGCAGTACTTC. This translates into CASSVSGTSSEQYF.